The next 15 T cell receptor beta chains were all read from a single sample in a study of immune characteristics of hereditary and idiopathic chronic pancreatitis. Some clones are missing from TCRdb's copy, which holds only in-frame ones; the method was immunoSEQ multiplex PCR. The profile shows around 6,200 clones, approximately 70% of them singletons. Patients having total pancreatectomy with islet autotransplantation provided the chronic pancreatitis pancreas tissue. Sequenced material: pancreas tissue with hereditary chronic pancreatitis. All receptors come from a human donor with chronic pancreatitis.

The V gene is TRBV30, the J gene TRBJ2-5, with 7 nucleotides matching TRBD1. Trimming removed 1 base from V and 1 base from J; junction bases left unmatched: 3. Germline V gene data show CDR1 as GTSNPN and CDR2 as SVGIG (reference sequence). The CDR3 is made up of 14 amino acids. CDR3 residues: CAWSAGTAQETQYF. CDR3 coding DNA: TGTGCCTGGAGTGCTGGGACAGCCCAAGAGACCCAGTACTTC.

This clone showed up just once. The J gene is TRBJ2-3, the V gene TRBV6-4; 10 nucleotides align to TRBD2. The trim removed 3 bases at V and 4 bases at J, leaving 4 bases unmatched. The CDR3 totals 15 residues. In germline, CDR1 is MRHNA, CDR2 SNTAGT. Written as DNA, the CDR3 is TGTGCCAGCAGTGAAGAGCGGGGGGGCCCAGATACGCAGTATTTT. It is translated as CASSEERGGPDTQYF.

This clone was observed a handful of times. The chain is built from TRBV5-6 and TRBJ1-2; TRBD1 matches 9 bases. CDR1 is SGHDT, CDR2 YYEEEE, per germline. The CDR3 consists of 13 residues. Losses at the gene ends were 4 bases for V and 8 bases for J; bases not matched to a gene: 6. CDR3 in amino acids: CASSDTGGNGYTF. CDR3 bases: TGTGCCAGCAGCGATACAGGGGGCAACGGCTACACCTTC.

This clone occurred once. This chain connects TRBV18 to TRBJ2-5, with D uncertain. Germline V gene lookup returns CDR1 KGHSH and CDR2 LQKENI. The CDR3 is 13 residues long. The V gene lost 0 bases and the J gene lost 5 bases, with 7 bases spanning the gap. CDR3 amino acids: CASSPPGGETQYF. Here the CDR3 DNA reads TGTGCCAGCTCACCACCGGGCGGTGAGACCCAGTACTTC.

V usage is TRBV4-1 and J usage is TRBJ1-5; TRBD1 matches at 8 bases. This CDR3 region has 14 residues. After removal of 3 bases from V and 5 bases from J, the junction contained 3 bases not matched to a gene. Germline V gene sequence: CDR1 MGHRA, CDR2 YSYEKL. The CDR3: CASSHGQGDQPQHF. DNA for the CDR3: TGCGCCAGCAGCCACGGACAGGGAGATCAGCCCCAGCATTTT.

Worth noting for this clone: Different DNA sequences within this sample yield the same CDR3. The chain carries TRBV3-1 (or the pseudogene TRBV3-2) and TRBJ1-2, with 7 bases that match TRBD1. With 0 bases clipped from V and 8 bases from J, the junction kept 6 bases outside the gene matches. Germline-derived CDR1 and CDR2 are LGHDT and YNNKEL (reference sequence). The length of the CDR3 is 14 residues. CDR3 bases: TGTGCCAGCAGCCAAGAAAGGGACAGAGGCGGCTACACCTTC. Amino acid sequence: CASSQERDRGGYTF.

The rearrangement joins TRBV4-1 to TRBJ1-2; possible D gene TRBD1, 6 bases. This CDR3 region has 14 residues. The germline V gene encodes CDR1 MGHRA and CDR2 YSYEKL. Between the trimmed V and J ends, which lost 3 bases and 2 bases, there was a span of 10 bases. CDR3 in DNA: TGCGCCAGCAGCCAGAAGGGACAAAACTATGGCTACACCTTC. It translates to CASSQKGQNYGYTF.

The chain carries TRBV2 and TRBJ2-5; no clear D gene. Trimming left V 6 bases short and J 3 bases short, with 11 bases between. This CDR3 is 13 amino acids long. Germline V gene sequence: CDR1 SNHLY, CDR2 FYNNEI. CDR3 nucleotide sequence: TGTGCCAGCAGGACTTCTATTGAAGAGACCCAGTACTTC. Translation: CASRTSIEETQYF.

This clone was counted a single time. The chain links TRBV3-1 (or the pseudogene TRBV3-2) to TRBJ2-2; 11 nucleotides match TRBD2. With V trimmed by 4 bases and J by 3 bases, 1 base remained unmatched. Germline V gene data show CDR1 as LGHDT and CDR2 as YNNKEL (reference sequence). The CDR3 spans 15 residues. The CDR3 region is CASSPLAGDTGELFF. In DNA, the CDR3 is TGTGCCAGCAGCCCACTAGCGGGGGACACCGGGGAGCTGTTTTTT.

The chain links TRBV6-5 to TRBJ2-1; D call uncertain. The CDR3 is 14 amino acids. Trimming removed 0 bases from V and 6 bases from J, with 9 bases in between. Germline V gene data show CDR1 as MNHEY and CDR2 as SVGAGI. CDR3 nucleotides: TGTGCCAGCAGTTACTCAAGCCGCCGCAATGAGCAGTTCTTC. The encoded protein is CASSYSSRRNEQFF.

The rearrangement joins TRBV7-2 to TRBJ2-7, with 7 bases matching TRBD2. With V trimmed by 5 bases and J by 4 bases, 8 bases remained unmatched. The CDR3 is 14 amino acids. The V gene's germline CDR1 is SGHTA and CDR2 FQGNSA. CDR3 region: CASSPAFGGYEQYF. In nucleotides, the CDR3 is TGTGCCAGCAGCCCTGCCTTCGGGGGGTACGAGCAGTACTTC.

The chain combines TRBV6-1 with TRBJ1-2; no firm D call. The CDR3 is 13 amino acids. With 3 bases removed from V and 4 bases from J, the gap between germline ends came to 9 bases. Germline V lookup: CDR1 MNHNS, CDR2 SASEGT. The CDR3 protein is CASSETMFYGYTF. CDR3 DNA: TGTGCCAGCAGTGAGACAATGTTCTATGGCTACACCTTC.

A single count supports this clone. The chain has TRBV16 and TRBJ2-1; the D is unclear. CDR1 and CDR2 (germline): KGHSY, FQNENV. The ends were cut back, 1 base at V and 3 bases at J, with 10 bases in the middle. The CDR3 loop spans 15 amino acids. CDR3 DNA sequence: TGTGCCAGCAGCCAATTCGGGCCCATCTACAATGAGCAGTTCTTC. Its translation: CASSQFGPIYNEQFF.

V and J are TRBV7-8 and TRBJ1-1; D is unclear. CDR1 is SGHVS, CDR2 FQNEAQ, per germline. Trimming left V 2 bases short and J 1 base short, with 14 bases between. The CDR3 length is 16 residues. The CDR3 DNA follows: TGTGCCAGCAGCTTACAGTTGGGGTTAGGGAACACTGAAGCTTTCTTT. Protein: CASSLQLGLGNTEAFF.

The V gene is TRBV19, the J gene TRBJ2-5; 8 bases align to TRBD1. This CDR3 has 14 amino acids. The germline V gene has CDR1 LNHDA and CDR2 SQIVND (reference sequence). The ends lost 5 bases at V and 6 bases at J; junction bases unmatched: 8. The CDR3 DNA reads as TGTGCCAGTAGTGAATCAGGGGGCCTGAAGACCCAGTACTTC. It encodes CASSESGGLKTQYF.